A selection of T cell receptor beta chains follows, all from one sample in a study of Graves' ophthalmopathy and Graves' hyperthyroidism. TCRdb re-derived calls from the multiplex PCR reads in MiXCR, one entry per CDR3 protein. The sample holds under 350,000 distinct CDR3 sequences, about 17% seen once. The sequenced sample consisted of peripheral blood. The origin of the receptors is an adult man with Graves' ophthalmopathy. Each CDR3 is given with its conserved first and last residue. D genes are given only for firm matches. Expanded clones get a size class; other rows say once, few or many, or leave the size out.

D gene,CDR3 length,V gene,J gene,clone size,CDR3 protein,CDR3 DNA
TRBD2,15,TRBV4-3,TRBJ2-5,-,CASSQERGGQETQYF,TGCGCCAGCAGCCAAGAGCGGGGGGGCCAAGAGACCCAGTACTTC
TRBD1,12,TRBV19,TRBJ1-1,many,CATQGAGTEAFF,TGTGCCACCCAGGGGGCTGGCACTGAAGCTTTCTTT
-,16,TRBV30,TRBJ1-2,many,CAWSVPSWGIDYGYTF,TGTGCCTGGAGTGTCCCTTCCTGGGGGATAGACTATGGCTACACCTTC
-,15,TRBV4-3,TRBJ2-7,-,CASSQEPGAAYEQYF,TGCGCCAGCAGCCAAGAGCCAGGGGCGGCCTACGAGCAGTACTTC
-,12,TRBV12-3/TRBV12-4,TRBJ2-7,many,CASSFGVWEQYF,TGTGCCAGCAGTTTTGGAGTGTGGGAGCAGTACTTC
-,17,TRBV9,TRBJ2-6,many,CASSPEKNSRRANVLTF,TGTGCCAGCAGCCCTGAGAAGAATAGCCGTAGGGCCAACGTCCTGACTTTC
-,14,TRBV6-1,TRBJ2-5,many,CASSGVLLKETQYF,TGTGCCAGCAGTGGCGTCCTTCTTAAAGAGACCCAGTACTTC
TRBD1,16,TRBV28,TRBJ1-6,many,CASRPGGGGYNSPLHF,TGTGCCAGCAGACCAGGGGGTGGAGGCTATAATTCACCCCTCCACTTT
TRBD1,13,TRBV12-3/TRBV12-4,TRBJ2-2,many,CALRGQGTGELFF,TGTGCCCTCAGGGGGCAGGGGACCGGGGAGCTGTTTTTT
-,13,TRBV30,TRBJ2-2,few,CAWSPGYTGELFF,TGTGCCTGGAGCCCAGGGTACACCGGGGAGCTGTTTTTT
-,12,TRBV20-1,TRBJ1-1,many,CSAGTPNTEAFF,TGCAGTGCAGGGACACCGAACACTGAAGCTTTCTTT
-,12,TRBV29-1,TRBJ1-2,many,CSVEGQPTGYTF,TGCAGCGTTGAAGGACAGCCCACTGGCTACACCTTC
-,15,TRBV27,TRBJ2-7,many,CASSVFTGGSYEQYF,TGTGCCAGCAGTGTATTTACAGGTGGATCCTACGAGCAGTACTTC
-,14,TRBV20-1,TRBJ1-2,many,CSARDQDRPYGYTF,TGCAGTGCTAGAGATCAGGACAGACCCTATGGCTACACCTTC
-,18,TRBV7-2,TRBJ2-2,many,CASSLAETQFPGTGELFF,TGTGCCAGCAGCTTAGCGGAGACGCAGTTCCCGGGAACCGGGGAGCTGTTTTTT
-,14,TRBV5-1,TRBJ1-1,many,CASSMVQVSTEAFF,TGCGCCAGCAGCATGGTCCAGGTGAGCACTGAAGCTTTCTTT
-,16,TRBV19,TRBJ1-2,-,CASSIPGIGGNYGYIF,TGTGCCAGTAGTATTCCCGGGATAGGGGGTAACTATGGCTACATCTTC
-,15,TRBV5-1,TRBJ2-5,many,CASSQDHLGGETQYF,TGCGCCAGCAGCCAGGACCATCTGGGAGGAGAGACCCAGTACTTC
-,11,TRBV30,TRBJ2-7,many,CAWRAWDEQYF,TGTGCCTGGAGGGCCTGGGACGAGCAGTACTTC
-,14,TRBV12-3/TRBV12-4,TRBJ2-5,many,CASSPSRPQETQYF,TGTGCCAGCAGCCCTAGCAGACCCCAAGAGACCCAGTACTTC
-,15,TRBV20-1,TRBJ2-6,many,CSAMLGQSGANVLTF,TGCAGTGCTATGCTGGGGCAGTCTGGGGCCAACGTCCTGACTTTC
TRBD2,15,TRBV12-3/TRBV12-4,TRBJ2-5,many,CASRQTSGDQETQYF,TGTGCCAGCAGGCAGACTAGCGGGGATCAAGAGACCCAGTACTTC
-,14,TRBV24-1,TRBJ1-2,many,CATSDSGINYGYTF,TGTGCCACCAGTGATTCGGGGATTAACTATGGCTACACCTTC
-,14,TRBV7-2,TRBJ1-1,many,CASSFDRLNTEAFF,TGTGCCAGCAGTTTCGACAGGTTGAACACTGAAGCTTTCTTT
TRBD1,12,TRBV27,TRBJ1-1,-,CASSDRGNEAFF,TGTGCCAGCAGCGACAGGGGGAATGAAGCTTTCTTT
-,14,TRBV6-5,TRBJ2-7,many,CASSTDRTTYEQYF,TGTGCCAGCAGTACAGACAGGACTACCTACGAGCAGTACTTC
-,14,TRBV11-1,TRBJ1-2,-,CASSFFSELDGYIF,TGTGCCAGCAGCTTTTTCAGTGAGCTGGATGGCTACATCTTC